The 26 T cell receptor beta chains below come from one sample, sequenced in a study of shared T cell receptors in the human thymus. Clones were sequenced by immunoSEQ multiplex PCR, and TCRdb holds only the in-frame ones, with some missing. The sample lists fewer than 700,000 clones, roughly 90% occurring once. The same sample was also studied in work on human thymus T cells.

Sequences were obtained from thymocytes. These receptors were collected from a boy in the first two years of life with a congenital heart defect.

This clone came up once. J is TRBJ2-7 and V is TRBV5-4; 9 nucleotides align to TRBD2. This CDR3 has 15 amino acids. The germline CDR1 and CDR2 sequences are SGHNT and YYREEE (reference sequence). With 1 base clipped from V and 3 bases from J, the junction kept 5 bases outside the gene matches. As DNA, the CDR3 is TGTGCCAGCAGCTTGATCGAAGCGGGAGGCTACGAGCAGTACTTC. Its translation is CASSLIEAGGYEQYF.

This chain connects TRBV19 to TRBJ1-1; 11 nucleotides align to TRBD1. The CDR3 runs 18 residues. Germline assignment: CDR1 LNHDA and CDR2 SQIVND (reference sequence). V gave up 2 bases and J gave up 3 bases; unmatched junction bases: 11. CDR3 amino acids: CASSIPGQGAKGDTEAFF. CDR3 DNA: TGTGCCAGTAGTATACCCGGACAGGGGGCCAAAGGGGACACTGAAGCTTTCTTT.

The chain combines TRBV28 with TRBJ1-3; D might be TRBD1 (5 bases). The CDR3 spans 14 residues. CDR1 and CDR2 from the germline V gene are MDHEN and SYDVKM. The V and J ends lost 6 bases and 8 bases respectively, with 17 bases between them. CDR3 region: CASSPAGKGYTIYF. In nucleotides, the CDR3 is TGTGCCAGCAGCCCTGCAGGGAAGGGCTACACCATATATTTT.

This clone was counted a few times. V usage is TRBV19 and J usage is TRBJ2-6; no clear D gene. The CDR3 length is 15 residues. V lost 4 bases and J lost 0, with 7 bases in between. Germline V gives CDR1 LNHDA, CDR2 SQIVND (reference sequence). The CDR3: CASSTVGSGANVLTF. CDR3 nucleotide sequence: TGTGCCAGTAGTACGGTTGGCTCTGGGGCCAACGTCCTGACTTTC.

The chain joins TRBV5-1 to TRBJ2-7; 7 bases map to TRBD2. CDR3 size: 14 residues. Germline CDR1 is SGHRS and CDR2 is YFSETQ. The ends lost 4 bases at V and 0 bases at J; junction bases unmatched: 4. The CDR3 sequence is CASSPGLGSYEQYF. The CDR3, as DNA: TGCGCCAGCAGCCCCGGACTAGGCTCCTACGAGCAGTACTTC.

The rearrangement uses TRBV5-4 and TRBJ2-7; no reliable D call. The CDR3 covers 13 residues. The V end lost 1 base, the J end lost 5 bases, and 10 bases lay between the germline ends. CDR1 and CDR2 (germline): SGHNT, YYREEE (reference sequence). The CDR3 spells CASSLRVEDEQYF. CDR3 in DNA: TGTGCCAGCAGCTTGCGGGTAGAGGACGAGCAGTACTTC.

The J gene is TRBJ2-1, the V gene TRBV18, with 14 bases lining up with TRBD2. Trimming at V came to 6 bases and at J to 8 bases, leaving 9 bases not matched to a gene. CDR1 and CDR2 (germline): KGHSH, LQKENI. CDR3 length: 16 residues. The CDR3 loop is CASSRLAGGPMYEQFF. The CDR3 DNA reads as TGTGCCAGCTCGCGACTAGCGGGAGGGCCTATGTATGAGCAGTTCTTC.

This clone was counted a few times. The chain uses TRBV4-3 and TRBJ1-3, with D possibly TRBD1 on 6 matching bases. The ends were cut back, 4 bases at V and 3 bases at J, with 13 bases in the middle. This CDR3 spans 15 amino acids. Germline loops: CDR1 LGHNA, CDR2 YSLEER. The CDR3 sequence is CASSPNTGNGNTIYF. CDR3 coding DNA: TGCGCCAGCAGCCCAAACACAGGGAATGGAAACACCATATATTTT.

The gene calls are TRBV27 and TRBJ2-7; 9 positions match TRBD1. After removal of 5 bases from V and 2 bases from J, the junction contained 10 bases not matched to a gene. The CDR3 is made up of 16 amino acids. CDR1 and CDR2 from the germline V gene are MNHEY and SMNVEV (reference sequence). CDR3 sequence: CASSLLAGTGTYEQYF. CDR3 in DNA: TGTGCCAGCAGTCTCCTCGCCGGGACAGGGACCTACGAGCAGTACTTC.

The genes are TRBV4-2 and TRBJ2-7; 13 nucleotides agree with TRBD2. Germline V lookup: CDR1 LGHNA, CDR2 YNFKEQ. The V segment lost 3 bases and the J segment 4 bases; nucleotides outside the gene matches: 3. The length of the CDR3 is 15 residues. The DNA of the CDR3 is TGTGCCAGCAGCCATCGGACTAGCGGGAGATACGAGCAGTACTTC. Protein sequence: CASSHRTSGRYEQYF.

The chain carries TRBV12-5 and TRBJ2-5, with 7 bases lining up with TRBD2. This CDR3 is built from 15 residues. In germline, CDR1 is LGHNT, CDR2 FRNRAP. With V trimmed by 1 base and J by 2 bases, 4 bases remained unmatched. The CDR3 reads CASGLAGGRQETQYF. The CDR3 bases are TGTGCTAGTGGTTTGGCCGGGGGGAGGCAAGAGACCCAGTACTTC.

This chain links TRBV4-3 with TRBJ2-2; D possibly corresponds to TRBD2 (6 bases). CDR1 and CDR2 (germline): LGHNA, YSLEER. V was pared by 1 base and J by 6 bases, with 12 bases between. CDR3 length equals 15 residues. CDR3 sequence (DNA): TGCGCCAGCAGCCAAGTTCTCCGGGACTCCGGGGAGCTGTTTTTT. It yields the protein CASSQVLRDSGELFF.

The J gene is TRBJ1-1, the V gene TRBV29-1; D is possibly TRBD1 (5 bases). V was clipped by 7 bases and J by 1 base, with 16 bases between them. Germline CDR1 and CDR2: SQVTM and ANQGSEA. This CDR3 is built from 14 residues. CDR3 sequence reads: CSGRQLIKNTEAFF. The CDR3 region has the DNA TGCAGCGGACGACAGCTCATTAAGAACACTGAAGCTTTCTTT.

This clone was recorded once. The CDR3 region is CASSLGLACETQYF. Written as DNA, the CDR3 is TGTGCCAGCAGCTTAGGACTAGCCTGCGAGACCCAGTACTTC. This rearrangement joins TRBV7-6 to TRBJ2-5, with 7 nucleotides matching TRBD2. Per the germline V gene, CDR1 is SGHVS and CDR2 is FNYEAQ. This CDR3 contains 14 residues. V shed 1 base and J 5 bases; nucleotides not matched to a gene: 4.

CDR3 sequence (DNA): TGTGCCAGCAGCTCGACAGGGGGAGGCTACACCTTC. Translating gives CASSSTGGGYTF. V usage is TRBV5-8 and J usage is TRBJ1-2; 9 positions match TRBD1. J gave up 8 bases and V 3 bases, and 2 bases lay outside the gene matches. Germline V gives CDR1 SGHTS, CDR2 YDEGEE. CDR3 length equals 12 residues.

The CDR3 DNA sequence: TGTGCCAGCAGCTTGGAGGGACAGGGGGTAAACTACGAGCAGTACTTC. This codes for CASSLEGQGVNYEQYF. The chain is built from TRBV5-6 and TRBJ2-7, with 11 bases matching TRBD1. Trimming cost V 0 bases and J 3 bases; bases outside gene matches: 5. The CDR3 is made up of 16 amino acids. The germline V gene has CDR1 SGHDT and CDR2 YYEEEE.

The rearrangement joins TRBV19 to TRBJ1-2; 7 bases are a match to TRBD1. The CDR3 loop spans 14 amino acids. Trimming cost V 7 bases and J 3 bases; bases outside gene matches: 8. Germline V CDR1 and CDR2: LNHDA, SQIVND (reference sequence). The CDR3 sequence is CASMEGAPDYGYTF. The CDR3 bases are TGTGCCAGTATGGAGGGGGCTCCAGACTATGGCTACACCTTC.

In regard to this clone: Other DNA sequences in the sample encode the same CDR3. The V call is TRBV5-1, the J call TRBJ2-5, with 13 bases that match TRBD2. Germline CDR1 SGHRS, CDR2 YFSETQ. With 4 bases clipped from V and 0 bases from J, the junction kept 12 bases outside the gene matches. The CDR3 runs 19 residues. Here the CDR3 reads CASSPGTSGDPQYQETQYF. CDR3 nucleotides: TGCGCCAGCAGCCCGGGGACTAGCGGGGACCCTCAGTACCAAGAGACCCAGTACTTC.

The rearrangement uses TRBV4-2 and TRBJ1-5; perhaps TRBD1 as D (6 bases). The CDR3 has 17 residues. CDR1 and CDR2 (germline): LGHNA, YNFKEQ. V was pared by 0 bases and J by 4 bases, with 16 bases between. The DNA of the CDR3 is TGTGCCAGCAGCCAAGACGGACAGACGCCGCGGAATCAGCCCCAGCATTTT. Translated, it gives CASSQDGQTPRNQPQHF.

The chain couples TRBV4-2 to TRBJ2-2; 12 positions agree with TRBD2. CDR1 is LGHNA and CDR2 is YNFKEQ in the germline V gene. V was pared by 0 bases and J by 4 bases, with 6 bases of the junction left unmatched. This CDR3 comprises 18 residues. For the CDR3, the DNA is TGTGCCAGCAGCCAAGATGAGACTAGCGGGAGTAGCACCGGGGAGCTGTTTTTT. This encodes CASSQDETSGSSTGELFF.

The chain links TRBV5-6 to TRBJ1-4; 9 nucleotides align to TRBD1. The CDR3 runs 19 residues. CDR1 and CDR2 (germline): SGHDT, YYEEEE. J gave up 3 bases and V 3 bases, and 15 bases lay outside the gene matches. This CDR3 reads CASSSGTGFPLAANEKLFF. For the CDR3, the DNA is TGTGCCAGCAGCTCGGGGACAGGGTTCCCCCTAGCAGCTAATGAAAAACTGTTTTTT. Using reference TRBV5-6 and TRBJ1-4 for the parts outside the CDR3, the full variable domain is DAGVTQSPTHLIKTRGQQVTLRCSPKSGHDTVSWYQQALGQGPQFIFQYYEEEERQRGNFPDRFSGHQFPNYSSELNVNALLLGDSALYLCASSSGTGFPLAANEKLFFGSGTQLSVL.

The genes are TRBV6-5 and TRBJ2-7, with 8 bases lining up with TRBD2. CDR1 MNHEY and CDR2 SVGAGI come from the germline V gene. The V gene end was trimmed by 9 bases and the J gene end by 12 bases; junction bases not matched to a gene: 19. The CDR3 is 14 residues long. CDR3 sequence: CARVRLGTRRVGYF. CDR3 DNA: TGTGCCAGGGTCCGGTTGGGGACTAGACGAGTTGGGTACTTC.

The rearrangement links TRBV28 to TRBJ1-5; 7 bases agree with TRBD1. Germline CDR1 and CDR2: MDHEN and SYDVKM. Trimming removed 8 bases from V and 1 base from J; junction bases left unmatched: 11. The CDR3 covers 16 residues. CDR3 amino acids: CASGNSSGQSNQPQHF. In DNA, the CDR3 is TGTGCCAGCGGAAACTCTTCGGGACAGAGCAATCAGCCCCAGCATTTT.

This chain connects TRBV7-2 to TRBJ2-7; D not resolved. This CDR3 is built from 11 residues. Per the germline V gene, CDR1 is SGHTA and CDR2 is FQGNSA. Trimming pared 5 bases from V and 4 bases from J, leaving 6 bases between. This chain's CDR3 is CASSTVYEQYF. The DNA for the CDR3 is TGTGCCAGCAGCACAGTATACGAGCAGTACTTC.

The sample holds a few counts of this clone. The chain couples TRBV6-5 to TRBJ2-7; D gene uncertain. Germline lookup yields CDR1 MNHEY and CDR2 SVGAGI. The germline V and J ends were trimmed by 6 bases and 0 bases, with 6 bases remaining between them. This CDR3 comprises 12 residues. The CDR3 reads CASRGDSYEQYF. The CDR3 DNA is TGTGCCAGCAGGGGCGACTCCTACGAGCAGTACTTC.

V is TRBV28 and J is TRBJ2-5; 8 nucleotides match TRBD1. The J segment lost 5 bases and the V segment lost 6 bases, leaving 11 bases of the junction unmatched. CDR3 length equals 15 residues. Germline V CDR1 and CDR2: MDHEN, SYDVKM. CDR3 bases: TGTGCCAGCAGCCCGGACAGGGCACAATGGGAGACCCAGTACTTC. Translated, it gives CASSPDRAQWETQYF. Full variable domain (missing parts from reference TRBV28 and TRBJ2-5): DVKVTQSSRYLVKRTGEKVFLECVQDMDHENMFWYRQDPGLGLRLIYFSYDVKMKEKGDIPEGYSVSREKKERFSLILESASTNQTSMYLCASSPDRAQWETQYFGPGTRLLVL.